Listed here is a single T cell receptor (beta chain). The record originates from a study of blood T cell repertoires in COVID-19. At the level of the study: The United States, Italy and Spain were the sources of the acute and convalescent COVID-19 samples. From T cells, B-cell-depleted T cells, or PBMCs came the material, which was cDNA or gDNA.

In the original workflow: Quantification of nucleated cells was approximated via reference gene primer amplification. Here immunoSEQ multiplex PCR was the method, and the copy in TCRdb shows in-frame clones only, minus some. The DNA was the basis for D and trimming; V, J and clone size are from that table. The repertoire includes some 150,000 clones, roughly nine tenths of them detected once, and 15% sits in the top ten. Trimming removed 2 bases from V and 3 bases from J, with 16 bases in between. Germline V lookup: CDR1 SGDLS, CDR2 YYNGEE. The CDR3 length is 16 residues. The clonotype comes from a woman in her thirties or forties with acute or convalescent COVID-19. This rearrangement joins TRBV9 to TRBJ2-3, with D perhaps matching TRBD2 (5 bases). Sequenced sample: peripheral blood. CDR3 protein: CASSVGVGMSTDTQYF. DNA of the CDR3: TGTGCCAGCAGCGTCGGGGTAGGGATGTCGACAGATACGCAGTATTTT.